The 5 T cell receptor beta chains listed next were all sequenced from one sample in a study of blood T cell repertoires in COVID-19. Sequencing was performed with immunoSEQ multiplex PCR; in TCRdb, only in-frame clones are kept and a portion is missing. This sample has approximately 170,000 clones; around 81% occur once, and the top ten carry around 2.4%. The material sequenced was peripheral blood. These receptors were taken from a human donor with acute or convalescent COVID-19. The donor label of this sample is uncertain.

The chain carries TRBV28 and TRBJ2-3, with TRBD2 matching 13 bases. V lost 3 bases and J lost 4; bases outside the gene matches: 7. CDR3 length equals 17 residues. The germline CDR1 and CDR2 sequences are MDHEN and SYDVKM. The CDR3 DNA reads TGTGCCAGCAGTTTTGATTTCGGACTAGCGGGAGCAGATACGCAGTATTTT. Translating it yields CASSFDFGLAGADTQYF.

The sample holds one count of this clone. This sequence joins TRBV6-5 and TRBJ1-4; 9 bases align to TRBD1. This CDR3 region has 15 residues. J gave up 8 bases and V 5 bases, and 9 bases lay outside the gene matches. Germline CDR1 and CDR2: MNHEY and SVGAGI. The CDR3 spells CASSTDRGWREKLFF. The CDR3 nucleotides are TGTGCCAGCAGTACGGACAGGGGATGGAGAGAAAAACTGTTTTTT.

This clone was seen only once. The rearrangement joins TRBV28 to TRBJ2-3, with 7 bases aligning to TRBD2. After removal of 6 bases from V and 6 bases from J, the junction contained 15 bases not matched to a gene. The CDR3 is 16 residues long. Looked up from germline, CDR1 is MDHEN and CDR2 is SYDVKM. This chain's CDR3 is CASSLAGLVVRDTQYF. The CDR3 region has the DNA TGTGCCAGCAGCTTAGCAGGACTAGTAGTCCGGGATACGCAGTATTTT.

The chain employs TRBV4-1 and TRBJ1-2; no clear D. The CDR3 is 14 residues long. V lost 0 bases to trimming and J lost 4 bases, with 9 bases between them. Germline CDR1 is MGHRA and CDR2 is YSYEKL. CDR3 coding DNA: TGCGCCAGCAGCCAAGAAGAAGGGAGCTATGGCTACACCTTC. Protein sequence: CASSQEEGSYGYTF.

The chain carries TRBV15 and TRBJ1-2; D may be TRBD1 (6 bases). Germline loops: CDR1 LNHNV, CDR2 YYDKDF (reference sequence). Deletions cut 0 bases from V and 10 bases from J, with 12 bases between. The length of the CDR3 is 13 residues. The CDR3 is CATSRDATGAYTF. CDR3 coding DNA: TGTGCCACCAGCAGAGATGCGACAGGAGCCTACACCTTC.